This TCR beta chain is from a study of cytomegalovirus exposure and HLA in healthy donors. The length of the CDR3 is 18 residues. V dropped 4 bases and J dropped 4 bases, with 25 bases sitting between them. Germline V gene lookup returns CDR1 SGDLS and CDR2 YYNGEE. The PCR used 60 Vbeta and 13 Jbeta primers. The method was immunoSEQ multiplex PCR; TCRdb's version includes in-frame clones alone and lacks a portion of them. The sample yields fewer than 250,000 clones, approximately 80% seen once. Sequencing was carried out using PBMCs. V gene TRBV9 combines with J gene TRBJ2-3; D is perhaps TRBD2 (6 bases). The sequence was obtained from a man aged 40-55 years in good health and CMV-seronegative. In DNA form, the CDR3 reads TGTGCCAGCAGCTCGAGCCGGACCGGACTACCTGAGGCAGATACGCAGTATTTT. This codes for CASSSSRTGLPEADTQYF.